Below, one T cell receptor (beta chain) is given with its context. Authors' methods: Amplification with reference gene primers provided the estimates of nucleated cell counts. Using immunoSEQ multiplex PCR, the repertoire was profiled, and TCRdb retains in-frame clones only, with some absent. For V, J and clone size, that table is used; D and trimming come from the DNA. The data hold 150,000 to 200,000 clones, with around 81% observed a single time. This record comes from a study of blood T cell repertoires in COVID-19. Overall study context: T cells, B-cell-depleted T cells, or PBMCs supplied cDNA or gDNA.

The germline V gene has CDR1 MNHNS and CDR2 SASEGT. This CDR3 has 15 residues. V gave up 0 bases and J gave up 0 bases, with 6 bases separating them. The material sequenced was peripheral blood. The chain carries TRBV6-1 and TRBJ1-3; D unresolved. This receptor was identified in a man in his sixties with active or convalescent COVID-19. The CDR3 DNA reads as TGTGCCAGCAGTGAAGCGCTAAGCTCTGGAAACACCATATATTTT. It encodes CASSEALSSGNTIYF.